Listed below are T cell receptor beta chains from one sample, sequenced in a study of PD-L1 blockade in urothelial cancer. The protocol was immunoSEQ multiplex PCR, while the TCRdb copy is restricted to in-frame clones and leaves out a portion. The table includes 40,000 to 45,000 clones, roughly 84% detected once. Sequencing was performed on PBMCs, taken around atezolizumab (anti-PD-L1) treatment. The receptors were sampled from a man between 65 and 79 years old with urothelial cancer. The CDR3 runs from the conserved cysteine through the conserved F or W. A D gene is named only where the DNA matches it firmly. Clone size is given for some rows only: seen once, a few or many times, or a class if the clone is expanded.

V: TRBV20-1; J: TRBJ1-2; size: .; D: TRBD1; CDR3: CSARDRGTGVF; DNA: TGCAGTGCTAGAGATCGAGGGACAGGGGTCTTC
V: TRBV5-4; J: TRBJ2-1; size: .; D: TRBD2; CDR3: CASSPRTSTSYNEQFF; DNA: TGTGCCAGCAGCCCTCGGACTAGCACATCCTACAATGAGCAGTTCTTC
V: TRBV5-1; J: TRBJ1-1; size: .; D: .; CDR3: CASCRAMNTEAFF; DNA: TGCGCCAGCTGCAGGGCGATGAACACTGAAGCTTTCTTT
V: TRBV5-6; J: TRBJ1-4; size: .; D: TRBD1; CDR3: CASSSQGRTGTPEKLFF; DNA: TGTGCCAGCAGCTCCCAGGGTCGGACAGGTACTCCTGAAAAACTGTTTTTT
V: TRBV7-2; J: TRBJ1-1; size: .; D: .; CDR3: CASSSLRGAGEAFF; DNA: TGTGCCAGCAGCTCCCTCCGGGGGGCGGGGGAAGCTTTCTTT
V: TRBV5-5; J: TRBJ2-6; size: .; D: .; CDR3: CASSPSPQSGANVLTF; DNA: TGTGCCAGCAGCCCTTCGCCCCAGTCTGGGGCCAACGTCCTGACTTTC
V: TRBV28; J: TRBJ1-2; size: .; D: .; CDR3: CASRRQNFYGYTF; DNA: TGTGCCAGCAGGCGACAGAATTTCTATGGCTACACCTTC
V: TRBV25-1; J: TRBJ2-1; size: .; D: .; CDR3: CASSSWQGYNEQFF; DNA: TGTGCCAGCAGTTCGTGGCAGGGCTACAATGAGCAGTTCTTC
V: TRBV7-9; J: TRBJ1-5; size: .; D: .; CDR3: CASSLAAAGGNQPQHF; DNA: TGTGCCAGCAGCTTAGCCGCGGCAGGGGGCAATCAGCCCCAGCATTTT
V: TRBV5-5; J: TRBJ2-1; size: .; D: .; CDR3: CASSSSGYLAHEQFF; DNA: TGTGCCAGCAGCTCGTCGGGCTACCTAGCGCATGAGCAGTTCTTC
V: TRBV28; J: TRBJ1-5; size: .; D: TRBD1; CDR3: CASSLFEGTGKSNQPQHF; DNA: TGTGCCAGCAGTTTGTTCGAAGGGACAGGAAAAAGCAATCAGCCCCAGCATTTT
V: TRBV2; J: TRBJ2-3; size: .; D: .; CDR3: CASTSLQLDTQYF; DNA: TGTGCCAGCACTTCTTTACAGCTTGATACGCAGTATTTT
V: TRBV28; J: TRBJ2-7; size: .; D: TRBD1; CDR3: CASSRWTGATYEQYF; DNA: TGTGCCAGCAGCCGTTGGACAGGGGCAACCTACGAGCAGTACTTC
V: TRBV19; J: TRBJ1-5; size: .; D: .; CDR3: CASSEDDTSNQPQHF; DNA: TGTGCCAGTAGTGAAGACGACACGAGCAATCAGCCCCAGCATTTT
V: TRBV2; J: TRBJ2-5; size: .; D: TRBD1; CDR3: CAVSQGAQETQYF; DNA: TGTGCCGTCAGCCAGGGGGCCCAAGAGACCCAGTACTTC
V: TRBV30; J: TRBJ1-2; size: .; D: TRBD1; CDR3: CAWSIKGAASGYTF; DNA: TGTGCCTGGAGTATCAAGGGGGCTGCAAGCGGCTACACCTTC
V: TRBV9; J: TRBJ1-3; size: .; D: TRBD1; CDR3: CASSAGTGGNTIYF; DNA: TGTGCCAGCAGCGCCGGGACAGGGGGAAACACCATATATTTT
V: TRBV10-2; J: TRBJ2-1; size: once; D: TRBD2; CDR3: CASSGLAGANEQFF; DNA: TGCGCCAGCAGTGGACTAGCGGGAGCGAATGAGCAGTTCTTC
V: TRBV2; J: TRBJ2-1; size: .; D: TRBD2; CDR3: CASRGPPGGYNEQFF; DNA: TGTGCCAGCAGAGGACCTCCGGGAGGATACAATGAGCAGTTCTTC
V: TRBV7-9; J: TRBJ2-7; size: .; D: TRBD2; CDR3: CASSSPGTSGYEQYF; DNA: TGTGCCAGCAGCTCCCCCGGGACTAGCGGCTACGAGCAGTACTTC
V: TRBV18; J: TRBJ2-7; size: .; D: .; CDR3: CASSPDTYEQYF; DNA: TGTGCCAGCTCTCCGGACACTTACGAGCAGTACTTC
V: TRBV5-1; J: TRBJ2-6; size: .; D: TRBD1; CDR3: CASSLLPGQGAGANVLTF; DNA: TGCGCCAGCAGCTTGCTCCCGGGACAGGGAGCTGGGGCCAACGTCCTGACTTTC
V: TRBV29-1; J: TRBJ1-5; size: .; D: .; CDR3: CSAGGEGPQHF; DNA: TGCAGCGCCGGAGGGGAGGGGCCCCAGCATTTT
V: TRBV7-9; J: TRBJ2-1; size: .; D: TRBD2; CDR3: CASSFELAFYNEQFF; DNA: TGTGCCAGCAGCTTTGAACTAGCGTTCTACAATGAGCAGTTCTTC
V: TRBV18; J: TRBJ2-1; size: once; D: TRBD1; CDR3: CASSQPGQVLFYNSYNEQFF; DNA: TGTGCCAGCTCACAACCGGGACAGGTTCTCTTCTACAACTCCTACAATGAGCAGTTCTTC
V: TRBV7-2; J: TRBJ2-3; size: .; D: .; CDR3: CASSSNRADTQYF; DNA: TGTGCCAGCAGCAGTAACAGGGCAGATACGCAGTATTTT
V: TRBV5-6; J: TRBJ2-7; size: once; D: .; CDR3: CASSPPGQPYEQYF; DNA: TGTGCCAGCAGCCCCCCGGGACAACCCTACGAGCAGTACTTC
V: TRBV19; J: TRBJ2-7; size: once; D: .; CDR3: CASSPPRGGAANEQYF; DNA: TGTGCCAGTAGTCCTCCGCGGGGAGGAGCAGCGAACGAGCAGTACTTC
V: TRBV5-5; J: TRBJ1-3; size: once; D: TRBD1; CDR3: CASNRDGTGYAGNTIYF; DNA: TGTGCCAGCAACCGGGATGGGACAGGGTACGCTGGAAACACCATATATTTT
V: TRBV6-1; J: TRBJ1-5; size: .; D: TRBD1; CDR3: CASSERRQGSGNQPQHF; DNA: TGTGCCAGCAGTGAACGGCGACAGGGTTCGGGCAATCAGCCCCAGCATTTT
V: TRBV19; J: TRBJ2-5; size: .; D: TRBD2; CDR3: CASSPSGSGETQYF; DNA: TGTGCCAGTAGTCCCAGCGGGAGCGGGGAGACCCAGTACTTC
V: TRBV4-2; J: TRBJ2-5; size: .; D: TRBD2; CDR3: CASSQDPTSGWETQYF; DNA: TGTGCCAGCAGCCAAGATCCGACTAGCGGGTGGGAGACCCAGTACTTC
V: TRBV27; J: TRBJ2-4; size: few; D: TRBD2; CDR3: CASRGLAGPKNIQYF; DNA: TGTGCCAGCAGGGGACTAGCGGGACCCAAAAACATTCAGTACTTC
V: TRBV5-1; J: TRBJ2-1; size: .; D: TRBD1; CDR3: CASSLGGTGLTNEQFF; DNA: TGCGCCAGCAGCTTGGGAGGGACAGGCCTAACCAATGAGCAGTTCTTC
V: TRBV29-1; J: TRBJ2-1; size: .; D: TRBD2; CDR3: CSGRTSGFNEQFF; DNA: TGCAGCGGCCGGACTAGCGGGTTCAATGAGCAGTTCTTC
V: TRBV10-2; J: TRBJ1-5; size: .; D: TRBD1; CDR3: CASSTGGHQPQHF; DNA: TGCGCCAGCAGTACAGGGGGACATCAGCCCCAGCATTTT
V: TRBV30; J: TRBJ1-5; size: .; D: .; CDR3: CAWSDGLQPQHF; DNA: TGTGCCTGGAGCGACGGGTTGCAGCCCCAGCATTTT
V: TRBV27; J: TRBJ2-5; size: .; D: .; CDR3: CASSLRVGGPGAQYF; DNA: TGTGCCAGCAGTTTACGGGTCGGTGGGCCGGGGGCCCAGTACTTC